Each of the 2 T cell receptor beta chains below was sequenced from the same sample in a study of blood T cell repertoires in COVID-19. Some clones are missing from TCRdb's copy, which holds only in-frame ones; the method was immunoSEQ multiplex PCR. The sample carries 80,000 to 100,000 clones, roughly 80% recorded once. The specimen sequenced was peripheral blood. The receptors come from a man between 60 and 70 years old with acute or convalescent COVID-19.

The CDR3 reads CASSVGGAPSSYNEQFF. CDR3 coding DNA: TGTGCCAGCAGCGTGGGGGGGGCGCCTAGCTCCTACAATGAGCAGTTCTTC. The rearrangement uses TRBV11-2 and TRBJ2-1; a weak D match, TRBD2 (7 bases). Deletions cut 5 bases from V and 0 bases from J, with 17 bases between. This CDR3 is 17 amino acids long. CDR1 SGHAT and CDR2 FQNNGV come from the germline V gene.

This clone was recorded once. This chain connects TRBV19 to TRBJ1-3; D may be TRBD1 (5 bases). Germline CDR1 and CDR2: LNHDA and SQIVND (reference sequence). The CDR3 runs to 14 residues. V was trimmed by 7 bases and J by 4 bases, leaving 14 bases between them. CDR3 region: CASTKTVEGNTIYF. CDR3 sequence (DNA): TGTGCCAGTACAAAGACAGTGGAAGGAAACACCATATATTTT.